These 26 T cell receptor beta chains came from one sample sequenced in a study of T cells and Merkel cell carcinoma outcomes. Assay used: immunoSEQ multiplex PCR; TCRdb lists only in-frame clones, some missing. The sample carries about a thousand clones, around 89% recorded once. The sequenced sample was tumor tissue from Merkel cell carcinoma. These receptors came from a human donor with Merkel cell carcinoma.

This chain connects TRBV7-9 to TRBJ2-2; 8 bases match TRBD2. CDR3 length: 15 amino acids. V lost 9 bases and J lost 2; bases outside the gene matches: 8. The germline CDR1 and CDR2 sequences are SEHNR and FQNEAQ (reference sequence). The CDR3 loop is CARYSLAVNTGELFF. Written as DNA, the CDR3 is TGTGCCAGGTACTCACTAGCGGTCAACACCGGGGAGCTGTTTTTT.

V and J are TRBV5-1 and TRBJ1-5; no clear D gene. Germline V gene lookup returns CDR1 SGHRS and CDR2 YFSETQ. Trimming took off 4 bases at V and 3 bases at J, with 14 bases between the two ends. The CDR3 has 15 residues. CDR3 in amino acids: CASSRSPGDNQPQHF. Here the CDR3 DNA reads TGCGCCAGCAGCAGGTCCCCCGGGGACAATCAGCCCCAGCATTTT.

This chain uses TRBV4-2 with TRBJ1-4; D call uncertain. V dropped 0 bases and J dropped 5 bases, with 10 bases sitting between them. This CDR3 is built from 15 residues. Per the germline V gene, CDR1 is LGHNA and CDR2 is YNFKEQ. The CDR3 sequence is CASSQDEQANEKLFF. CDR3 nucleotides: TGTGCCAGCAGCCAAGATGAGCAGGCAAATGAAAAACTGTTTTTT.

The chain has TRBV19 and TRBJ2-3; D possibly matches TRBD1 or TRBD2 (5 bases each). This CDR3 is 13 amino acids long. V lost 2 bases and J 6 bases, leaving 9 bases between the germline ends. CDR1 and CDR2 (germline): LNHDA, SQIVND (reference sequence). This chain's CDR3 is CASSINRRDTQYF. Written as DNA, the CDR3 is TGTGCCAGTAGTATAAACAGGAGGGATACGCAGTATTTT.

The gene calls are TRBV29-1 and TRBJ2-3, with 7 bases aligning to TRBD2. The CDR3 extends over 14 amino acids. Germline V gene lookup returns CDR1 SQVTM and CDR2 ANQGSEA. Germline trimming cut 6 bases from V and 6 bases from J; bases unmatched to any gene: 12. CDR3 sequence reads: CSVPGGNPKDTQYF. DNA of the CDR3: TGCAGCGTCCCCGGGGGGAACCCTAAGGATACGCAGTATTTT.

This chain links TRBV14 with TRBJ1-2; D gene unclear. V lost 7 bases and J 8 bases, leaving 14 bases between the germline ends. CDR3 length equals 12 residues. Per germline, CDR1 SGHDN and CDR2 FVKESK. This chain's CDR3 is CASILILGGYTF. CDR3 DNA sequence: TGTGCCAGCATCCTTATCTTGGGAGGCTACACCTTC.

The chain is built from TRBV5-4 and TRBJ2-7; D is undetermined. The germline V gene has CDR1 SGHNT and CDR2 YYREEE (reference sequence). The CDR3 spans 14 residues. The V and J ends lost 3 bases and 5 bases respectively, with 15 bases between them. DNA of the CDR3: TGTGCCAGCAGCTACCAGTCCAAGGTGAACGAGCAGTACTTC. This encodes CASSYQSKVNEQYF.

J is TRBJ2-5 and V is TRBV20-1, with D unclear. The CDR3 runs to 10 residues. Germline V gene lookup returns CDR1 DFQATT and CDR2 SNEGSKA (reference sequence). V lost 0 bases, J lost 5 bases, and 1 base lay in between. The DNA for the CDR3 is TGCAGTGCTAGAGAGGAGACCCAGTACTTC. Its translation: CSAREETQYF.

This chain uses TRBV5-1 with TRBJ1-4; TRBD1 is a possible D gene (5 bases). V lost 0 bases and J 8 bases, leaving 14 bases between the germline ends. Per germline, CDR1 SGHRS and CDR2 YFSETQ. The CDR3 consists of 15 residues. The CDR3 sequence is CASSLEGRDAEKLFF. The CDR3 nucleotides read TGCGCCAGCAGCTTGGAGGGCCGGGACGCCGAAAAACTGTTTTTT.

V gene TRBV29-1 combines with J gene TRBJ2-1; D gene unclear. This CDR3 has 10 residues. With 5 bases removed from V and 6 bases from J, the gap between germline ends came to 5 bases. Germline CDR1 SQVTM, CDR2 ANQGSEA. The CDR3 protein is CSVLSNEQFF. The CDR3 DNA reads as TGCAGCGTTTTGAGCAATGAGCAGTTCTTC.

The CDR3 region has the DNA TGCGCCAGCAGCCCCTGGGCCGGCGGCGATCAGCCCCAGCATTTT. This sequence encodes CASSPWAGGDQPQHF. This rearrangement joins TRBV4-1 to TRBJ1-5; D unclear. Trimming pared 4 bases from V and 5 bases from J, leaving 15 bases between. The CDR3 length is 15 residues. Germline values: CDR1 MGHRA, CDR2 YSYEKL.

Of note for this clone: Other DNA sequences in the sample encode the same CDR3. The chain couples TRBV18 to TRBJ1-5; 9 bases align to TRBD1. Losses at the gene ends were 4 bases for V and 7 bases for J; bases not matched to a gene: 5. CDR3 size: 14 residues. Germline lookup yields CDR1 KGHSH and CDR2 LQKENI. The CDR3 is CASSLQGAGQPQHF. The DNA of the CDR3 is TGTGCCAGCTCACTACAGGGGGCCGGACAGCCCCAGCATTTT.

This clone has just one count. Germline is not matched at one junction end, which may reflect a read error. At the DNA level, this CDR3 is encoded by other sequences in the same sample as well. The chain joins TRBV27 to TRBJ1-2, with D possibly matching TRBD1 (5 bases). Per the germline V gene, CDR1 is MNHEY and CDR2 is SMNVEV (reference sequence). The CDR3 runs 13 residues. The CDR3: CASSLRGSPGYTF. The CDR3 DNA is TGTGCCAGCAGTTTGCGGGGGTCCCCTGGCTATACCTTC.

DNA for the CDR3: TGTGCCAGCAGCGTGGGTAGCGGGAGCTCCTACAATGAGCAGTTCTTC. This gives the protein CASSVGSGSSYNEQFF. This chain joins TRBV9 and TRBJ2-1, with 9 positions matching TRBD2. The germline CDR1 and CDR2 sequences are SGDLS and YYNGEE. The CDR3 has 16 amino acids. Trimming took 2 bases from V and 0 from J; bases not matched to a gene: 3. Full variable domain (rest looked up from reference TRBV9 and TRBJ2-1): DSGVTQTPKHLITATGQRVTLRCSPRSGDLSVYWYQQSLDQGLQFLIQYYNGEERAKGNILERFSAQQFPDLHSELNLSSLELGDSALYFCASSVGSGSSYNEQFFGPGTRLTVL.

The chain has TRBV15 and TRBJ1-3; D is undetermined. Germline V gene data show CDR1 as LNHNV and CDR2 as YYDKDF (reference sequence). Trimming shortened V by 0 bases and J by 0 bases, and 9 bases separated the two germline ends. The CDR3 is 16 amino acids. The CDR3 sequence: CATSRDPPNSGNTIYF. The CDR3 region has the DNA TGTGCCACCAGCAGAGATCCCCCCAACTCTGGAAACACCATATATTTT.

The chain recombines TRBV2 with TRBJ1-2; a possible D gene is TRBD1 (6 bases). Germline-derived CDR1 and CDR2 are SNHLY and FYNNEI. CDR3 length: 14 amino acids. The V end lost 6 bases, the J end lost 4 bases, and 15 bases lay between the germline ends. The CDR3, as DNA: TGTGCCAGCAGACTTGGGGGCAGGCCCTATGGCTACACCTTC. Encoded protein: CASRLGGRPYGYTF. Full variable domain (remainder filled in from reference TRBV2 and TRBJ1-2): EPEVTQTPSHQVTQMGQEVILRCVPISNHLYFYWYRQILGQKVEFLVSFYNNEISEKSEIFDDQFSVERPDGSNFTLKIRSTKLEDSAMYFCASRLGGRPYGYTFGSGTRLTVV.

The chain combines TRBV19 with TRBJ2-1, with 7 nucleotides matching TRBD2. Germline V gives CDR1 LNHDA, CDR2 SQIVND (reference sequence). V was pared by 0 bases and J by 10 bases, with 3 bases of the junction left unmatched. The CDR3 sequence is 13 residues long. Here the CDR3 DNA reads TGTGCCAGTAGTATAGAGGGGAGGGGCGAGCAGTTCTTC. Protein sequence: CASSIEGRGEQFF.

This clone has a single count. The chain uses TRBV5-1 and TRBJ2-5, with D tentatively TRBD1 (6 bases). Germline lookup yields CDR1 SGHRS and CDR2 YFSETQ. Trimming removed 2 bases from V and 1 base from J, with 9 bases in between. This CDR3 is 14 amino acids long. CDR3 nucleotide sequence: TGCGCCAGCAGCTTCCAGGACAGCCAAGAGACCCAGTACTTC. Translation: CASSFQDSQETQYF.

The rearrangement joins TRBV9 to TRBJ2-2, with unresolved D. The V gene's germline CDR1 is SGDLS and CDR2 YYNGEE. V shed 0 bases and J shed 0 bases, with 12 bases lying between them. The CDR3 is 17 amino acids. For the CDR3, the DNA is TGTGCCAGCAGCGTAGATATCGGGCGGCCGAACACCGGGGAGCTGTTTTTT. The encoded protein is CASSVDIGRPNTGELFF.

This chain joins TRBV5-1 and TRBJ2-5; no clear D. V was pared by 0 bases and J by 5 bases, with 8 bases between. Per the germline V gene, CDR1 is SGHRS and CDR2 is YFSETQ. This CDR3 comprises 13 residues. The chain's CDR3 is CASSLGQRETQYF. CDR3 nucleotides: TGCGCCAGCAGCTTGGGGCAACGGGAGACCCAGTACTTC.

In its sample, this clone was seen once. This chain connects TRBV7-8 to TRBJ1-5; 7 bases match TRBD1. Germline-derived CDR1 and CDR2 are SGHVS and FQNEAQ. Trimming took 4 bases from V and 2 from J; bases not matched to a gene: 5. The CDR3 has 15 residues. The CDR3 region has the DNA TGTGCCAGCAGCTCGACAGGGTTTCGCAATCAGCCCCAGCATTTT. The encoded protein is CASSSTGFRNQPQHF.

This clone was counted a few times. The V call is TRBV25-1, the J call TRBJ1-2; possible D gene TRBD1, 6 bases. Germline CDR1 is MGHDK and CDR2 is SYGVNS. The CDR3 runs to 14 residues. V gave up 3 bases and J gave up 4 bases, with 12 bases separating them. CDR3 region: CASSESDRSYGYTF. DNA for the CDR3: TGTGCCAGCAGTGAGTCGGACAGATCCTATGGCTACACCTTC.

V gene TRBV25-1 combines with J gene TRBJ2-3, with D perhaps matching TRBD1 (6 bases). The CDR3 is made up of 13 amino acids. The V gene's germline CDR1 is MGHDK and CDR2 SYGVNS. V lost 5 bases, J lost 3 bases, and 9 bases lay in between. The DNA of the CDR3 is TGTGCCAGCAGTCTCACAGGGACAGATACGCAGTATTTT. Protein sequence: CASSLTGTDTQYF.

J is TRBJ2-1 and V is TRBV10-3, with TRBD2 matching 8 bases. V was pared by 7 bases and J by 2 bases, with 7 bases of the junction left unmatched. Germline V gives CDR1 ENHRY, CDR2 SYGVKD. The CDR3 contains 15 residues. The DNA of the CDR3 is TGTGCCATCAAGCCTCGGGAGGGCCCCTACAATGAGCAGTTCTTC. This sequence encodes CAIKPREGPYNEQFF.

The rearrangement joins TRBV10-1 to TRBJ2-5; the D is unclear. Germline V gene lookup returns CDR1 WNHNN and CDR2 SYGVQD (reference sequence). Trimming shortened V by 0 bases and J by 2 bases, and 13 bases separated the two germline ends. This CDR3 comprises 16 residues. The CDR3 reads CASSESGQAGQETQYF. The CDR3, as DNA: TGCGCCAGCAGTGAGTCGGGCCAGGCCGGGCAAGAGACCCAGTACTTC.

The rearrangement joins TRBV9 to TRBJ2-1, with 8 bases lining up with TRBD2. Germline V gene data show CDR1 as SGDLS and CDR2 as YYNGEE. The junction had 17 bases not matched to a gene; V was cut back by 0 bases and J by 9 bases. The CDR3 is 18 residues long. Here the CDR3 DNA reads TGTGCCAGCAGCGTAGCTACTGGGGGTAGCGGGATTTCGGTTGAGCAGTTCTTC. It translates to CASSVATGGSGISVEQFF.